The 6 T cell receptor beta chains below were found in one sample sequenced in a study of blood T cell repertoires in COVID-19. The protocol was immunoSEQ multiplex PCR, while the TCRdb copy is restricted to in-frame clones and leaves out a portion. The sample records roughly 100,000 clones, just under 95% being singletons. What was sequenced was peripheral blood. The receptor set was obtained from a woman between 50 and 59 years old with COVID-19, enrolled during active disease.

The chain has TRBV11-2 and TRBJ1-1; 9 nucleotides line up with TRBD1. From germline, CDR1 is SGHAT and CDR2 FQNNGV. The CDR3 consists of 14 residues. J gave up 5 bases and V 5 bases, and 6 bases lay outside the gene matches. CDR3 in DNA: TGTGCCAGCAGCATACAGGGGGCGCTTACTGAAGCTTTCTTT. Encoded protein: CASSIQGALTEAFF.

The chain is built from TRBV6-1 and TRBJ1-3; D unresolved. This CDR3 region has 13 residues. The germline V gene encodes CDR1 MNHNS and CDR2 SASEGT. Trimming took 1 base from V and 6 from J, leaving 7 bases between them. The DNA for the CDR3 is TGTGCCAGCAGTGAAGTGGCGGTAAACACCATATATTTT. Protein sequence: CASSEVAVNTIYF.

This chain joins TRBV19 and TRBJ2-1; TRBD2 matches at 8 bases. Germline CDR1 LNHDA, CDR2 SQIVND (reference sequence). V gave up 5 bases and J gave up 7 bases; unmatched junction bases: 10. The CDR3 has 15 amino acids. CDR3 bases: TGTGCCAGTAGTGCCCAGTCGGGGGGGCGTAATGAGCAGTTCTTC. Translating gives CASSAQSGGRNEQFF.

CDR3 bases: TGTGCCAGCAGTTTAGAGTATGGCTACACCTTC. Translation: CASSLEYGYTF. This chain joins TRBV27 and TRBJ1-2; no firm D call. Germline V gives CDR1 MNHEY, CDR2 SMNVEV (reference sequence). Trimming stripped 2 bases from V and 5 bases from J, with 3 bases between. This CDR3 has 11 amino acids.

The chain links TRBV5-1 to TRBJ2-7; the D gene is possibly TRBD1 (5 bases). CDR1 and CDR2 (germline): SGHRS, YFSETQ. Trimming took 7 bases from V and 3 from J, leaving 14 bases between them. The CDR3 spans 13 residues. The CDR3 coding sequence is TGCGCCAGCGGCATTACAGGAGACTACGAGCAGTACTTC. Amino acid sequence: CASGITGDYEQYF.

The chain links TRBV5-5 to TRBJ1-4, with a tentative D call TRBD1 (6 bases). The CDR3 is made up of 17 amino acids. The germline V and J ends were trimmed by 4 bases and 3 bases, with 19 bases remaining between them. Germline-derived CDR1 and CDR2 are SGHKS and YYEKEE (reference sequence). In DNA, the CDR3 is TGTGCCAGCAGCGGGGGGGCTGAGGTACTTCCTAATGAAAAACTGTTTTTT. This codes for CASSGGAEVLPNEKLFF.